These 15 T cell receptor beta chains were all obtained from the same sample, sequenced in a study of CD8+CD57+ T cells in acquired aplastic anemia. Researchers used genomic DNA as the template to profile TCR beta VDJ and CDR3. TCRdb re-analysed the reads in MiXCR, keeping a single row per CDR3 protein. The data show hundreds of thousands of distinct CDR3 sequences, with 65% to 80% seen just once and approximately 3.9% held by the top ten. Sequenced sample: sorted CD4+, CD8+, or CD8+CD57+ T cells (not recorded which) from PBMCs. These receptor sequences come from a human donor in good health, serving as a control.

This clonotype was seen a handful of times. The chain recombines TRBV30 with TRBJ1-5; no clear D gene. CDR1 is GTSNPN, CDR2 SVGIG, per germline (reference sequence). The CDR3 consists of 15 residues. V was trimmed by 2 bases and J by 5 bases, leaving 16 bases between them. Written as DNA, the CDR3 is TGTGCCTGGAGTAGAAGGTTAGACACAGATCAGCCCCAGCATTTT. This translates into CAWSRRLDTDQPQHF. Based on the CDR3 plus reference TRBV30 and TRBJ1-5, the full variable domain is SQTIHQWPATLVQPVGSPLSLECTVEGTSNPNLYWYRQAAGRGLQLLFYSVGIGQISSEVPQNLSASRPQDRQFILSSKKLLLSDSGFYLCAWSRRLDTDQPQHFGDGTRLSIL.

The genes are TRBV24-1 and TRBJ2-1, with 9 nucleotides matching TRBD1. V was pared by 4 bases and J by 7 bases, with 4 bases of the junction left unmatched. The germline V gene encodes CDR1 KGHDR and CDR2 SFDVKD. The CDR3 has 14 residues. This CDR3 is CATSEGQGRNEQFF. The DNA of the CDR3 is TGTGCCACCAGTGAAGGACAGGGGAGGAATGAGCAGTTCTTC.

This clonotype has a single count. This sequence joins TRBV7-2 and TRBJ1-5, with D perhaps matching TRBD1 (5 bases). CDR3 length: 13 amino acids. The germline CDR1 and CDR2 sequences are SGHTA and FQGNSA. V dropped 3 bases and J dropped 11 bases, with 14 bases sitting between them. The CDR3 DNA sequence: TGTGCCAGCAGCTTTGCGGGGGTAGAGACCCAGCATTTT. Protein: CASSFAGVETQHF.

In DNA, the CDR3 is TGTGCCAGCAGCCCAAGGGGCCGTCCTTACTTGAACACTGAAGCTTTCTTT. It encodes CASSPRGRPYLNTEAFF. The chain combines TRBV7-8 with TRBJ1-1, with TRBD1 as a possible D gene (5 bases). Germline lookup yields CDR1 SGHVS and CDR2 FQNEAQ. V dropped 5 bases and J dropped 0 bases, with 19 bases sitting between them. This CDR3 region has 17 residues.

The chain links TRBV20-1 to TRBJ2-1; D call uncertain. V lost 8 bases and J 1 base, leaving 18 bases between the germline ends. The CDR3 is 15 amino acids. The germline gives CDR1 DFQATT, CDR2 SNEGSKA (reference sequence). DNA for the CDR3: TGCAGTACTATCGACAACGAAGGTTCCTACAATGAGCAGTTCTTC. Its protein product is CSTIDNEGSYNEQFF.

This clonotype was detected many times. The chain is built from TRBV6-2 or TRBV6-3 and TRBJ2-2; D possibly matches TRBD1 or TRBD2 (6 bases each). The CDR3 covers 13 residues. CDR1 and CDR2 from the germline V gene are MNHEY and SVGEGT. The CDR3 sequence is CHGNREDTGELFF. CDR3 in DNA: TGTCATGGGAACAGGGAGGACACCGGGGAGCTGTTTTTT.

Note on this clonotype: It is likely a read error, because the conserved phenylalanine at the end of the CDR3 is missing. The DNA is left out, because the CDR3 cannot be placed on it with certainty; the CDR3 is given as TCRdb lists it. V gene TRBV9 combines with J gene TRBJ1-1; no DNA check was done on the table's D call, TRBD1. Looked up from germline, CDR1 is SGDLS and CDR2 is YYNGEE. A total of 13 residues make up the CDR3, ends included. Here the CDR3 reads CASNVGGSNYAYI.

Of note for this clonotype: One end of the junction does not line up with germline, which may come from a read error. The rearrangement uses TRBV7-2 and TRBJ1-1; no reliable D call. The germline gives CDR1 SGHTA, CDR2 FQGNSA. The CDR3 extends over 14 amino acids. CDR3 protein: CASSQPPGNTEVYF. In DNA, the CDR3 is TGTGCCAGCAGCCAACCCCCGGGGAACACTGAAGTTTATTTT.

This clonotype was detected ten times or more. The chain has TRBV6-6 and TRBJ2-1; 8 bases fit TRBD1. This CDR3 has 16 amino acids. Per the germline V gene, CDR1 is MNHNY and CDR2 is SVGAGI (reference sequence). With V trimmed by 0 bases and J by 8 bases, 9 bases remained unmatched. The chain's CDR3 is CASSYSRQGAGYEQFF. CDR3 nucleotide sequence: TGTGCCAGCAGTTACTCGAGGCAGGGGGCTGGCTATGAGCAGTTCTTC.

The chain combines TRBV7-6 with TRBJ2-7, with D maybe TRBD1 (7 bases). V was clipped by 6 bases and J by 5 bases, with 26 bases between them. The germline V gene encodes CDR1 SGHVS and CDR2 FNYEAQ. This CDR3 has 17 amino acids. CDR3 in amino acids: CASREQGRHSPLHEQYF. The CDR3 DNA reads TGTGCCAGCAGGGAACAGGGGAGGCATTCACCCCTCCACGAGCAGTACTTC.

J is TRBJ1-1 and V is TRBV11-2, with D unresolved. This CDR3 is 15 amino acids long. V lost 2 bases, J lost 11 bases, and 21 bases lay in between. Germline V lookup: CDR1 SGHAT, CDR2 FQNNGV. The CDR3 bases are TGTGCCAGCAGCTTATCCAGACCCAACAACAATGACGCTTTCTTT. The encoded protein is CASSLSRPNNNDAFF. Together with reference TRBV11-2 and TRBJ1-1, the CDR3 gives the full variable domain: EAGVAQSPRYKIIEKRQSVAFWCNPISGHATLYWYQQILGQGPKLLIQFQNNGVVDDSQLPKDRFSAERLKGVDSTLKIQPAKLEDSAVYLCASSLSRPNNNDAFFGQGTRLTVV.

To note about this clonotype: A much larger clone lies a single base off, so this may be a read error. The chain is built from TRBV4-1 and TRBJ2-1; 8 bases match TRBD2. This CDR3 has 16 residues. The V gene's germline CDR1 is MGHRA and CDR2 YSYEKL. CDR3 region: CAGSQDDGGGYNEQFF. CDR3 DNA sequence: TGCGCCGGCAGCCAAGATGACGGGGGGGGATACAATGAGCAGTTCTTC.

This clonotype came up many times. The rearrangement joins TRBV7-2 to TRBJ1-1; TRBD1 matches 7 bases. V was clipped by 0 bases and J by 1 base; unmatched bases: 2. The CDR3 spans 15 residues. Germline V gene data show CDR1 as SGHTA and CDR2 as FQGNSA. The CDR3 spells CASSLATGTNTEAFF. DNA of the CDR3: TGTGCCAGCAGCTTAGCGACAGGGACGAACACTGAAGCTTTCTTT.

Only one count was recorded for this clonotype. Germline is not matched at one junction end, which may reflect a read error. The chain carries TRBV2 and TRBJ1-5; D not certain. CDR3 length equals 13 residues. CDR1 and CDR2 from the germline V gene are SNHLY and FYNNEI. CDR3 DNA: TGTGCCAGCAGCCTGGCAGACGAACATGGCTACACCTTT. Its translation: CASSLADEHGYTF.

The chain carries TRBV7-8 and TRBJ1-6; D may be TRBD1 (6 bases). The CDR3 sequence is 14 residues long. Germline V gives CDR1 SGHVS, CDR2 FQNEAQ. Trimming left V 6 bases short and J 18 bases short, with 24 bases between. For the CDR3, the DNA is TGTGCCAGCAGTCCCGGCCAGGGGACCCAAGAGACCCACTTT. Its protein is CASSPGQGTQETHF.